The clone carrying this T cell receptor beta chain was detected a few times. The target antigen is unknown. This sample is drawn from a study of beta chain features in type 1 diabetes. General study results and limits: Moderately but significantly shorter TCRB CDR3s were found in Type 1 diabetes patients in all four CD4+ subsets. Cells expressing TCR highly could be over-represented by cDNA sequencing.

Expressed TCRB transcripts were sequenced after all isolated RNA was converted to cDNA. Using immunoSEQ multiplex PCR, the repertoire was profiled, and TCRdb retains in-frame clones only, with some absent. The table shows about 240,000 clones, with 14% occurring only once. The sequence was obtained from a man aged 25 to 40 with type 1 diabetes. The material sequenced was naive CD4+ T cells from blood.

CDR3 residues: CASSPQQGEYTEAFF. The CDR3 bases are TGTGCCAGCTCACCGCAACAGGGGGAGTACACTGAAGCTTTCTTT. The chain is built from TRBV18 and TRBJ1-1; 8 nucleotides line up with TRBD1. Germline loops: CDR1 KGHSH, CDR2 LQKENI. CDR3 length equals 15 residues. The V gene end was trimmed by 3 bases and the J gene end by 3 bases; junction bases not matched to a gene: 6.